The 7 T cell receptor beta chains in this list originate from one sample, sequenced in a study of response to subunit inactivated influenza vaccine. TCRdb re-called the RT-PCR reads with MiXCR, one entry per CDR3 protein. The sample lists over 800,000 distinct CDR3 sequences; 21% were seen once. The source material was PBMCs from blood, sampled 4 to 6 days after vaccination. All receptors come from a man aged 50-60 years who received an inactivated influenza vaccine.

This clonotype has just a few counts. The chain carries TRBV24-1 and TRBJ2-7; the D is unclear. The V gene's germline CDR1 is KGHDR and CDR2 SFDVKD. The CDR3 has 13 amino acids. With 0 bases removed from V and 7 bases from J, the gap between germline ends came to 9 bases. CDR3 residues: CATSDLLNGEQYF. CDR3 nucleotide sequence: TGTGCCACCAGTGATTTGTTGAACGGTGAGCAGTACTTC.

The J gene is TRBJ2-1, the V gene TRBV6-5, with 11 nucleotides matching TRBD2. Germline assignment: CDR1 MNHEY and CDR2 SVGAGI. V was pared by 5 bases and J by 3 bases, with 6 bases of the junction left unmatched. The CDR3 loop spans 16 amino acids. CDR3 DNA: TGTGCCAGCAGTATATCGGGACTAGCGGACTACAATGAGCAGTTCTTC. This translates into CASSISGLADYNEQFF.

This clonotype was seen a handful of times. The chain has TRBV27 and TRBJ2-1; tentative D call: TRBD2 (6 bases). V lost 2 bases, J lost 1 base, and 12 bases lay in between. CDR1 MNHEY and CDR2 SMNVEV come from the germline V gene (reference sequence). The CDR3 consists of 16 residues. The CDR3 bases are TGTGCCAGCAGTTTAGATAGGAGGGTTTCCTACAATGAGCAGTTCTTC. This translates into CASSLDRRVSYNEQFF.

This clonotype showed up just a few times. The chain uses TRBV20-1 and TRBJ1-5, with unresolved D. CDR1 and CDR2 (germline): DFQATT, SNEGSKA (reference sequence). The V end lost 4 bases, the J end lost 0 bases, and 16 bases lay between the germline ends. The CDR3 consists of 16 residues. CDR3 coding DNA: TGCAGTGCTACTCCCGCCCTGGGTTATAGCAATCAGCCCCAGCATTTT. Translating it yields CSATPALGYSNQPQHF.

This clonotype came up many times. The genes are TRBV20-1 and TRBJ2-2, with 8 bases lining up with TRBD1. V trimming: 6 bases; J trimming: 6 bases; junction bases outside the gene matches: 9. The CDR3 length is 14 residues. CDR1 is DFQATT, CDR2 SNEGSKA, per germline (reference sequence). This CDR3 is CSASTGQEAGELFF. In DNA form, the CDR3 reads TGCAGTGCCAGTACGGGACAGGAGGCCGGGGAGCTGTTTTTT.

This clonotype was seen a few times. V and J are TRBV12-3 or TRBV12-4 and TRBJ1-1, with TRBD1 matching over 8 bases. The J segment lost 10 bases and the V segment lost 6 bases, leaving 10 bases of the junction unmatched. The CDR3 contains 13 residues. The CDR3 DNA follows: TGTGCCAGCAGACCCACAGGGGGGGTTGCAGCTTTCTTT. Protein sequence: CASRPTGGVAAFF.

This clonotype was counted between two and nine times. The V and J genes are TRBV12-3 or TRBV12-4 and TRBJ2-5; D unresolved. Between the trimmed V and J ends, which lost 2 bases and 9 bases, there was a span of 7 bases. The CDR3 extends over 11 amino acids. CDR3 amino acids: CASSLRRAQYF. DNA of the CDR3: TGTGCCAGCAGTTTAAGACGGGCCCAGTACTTC.